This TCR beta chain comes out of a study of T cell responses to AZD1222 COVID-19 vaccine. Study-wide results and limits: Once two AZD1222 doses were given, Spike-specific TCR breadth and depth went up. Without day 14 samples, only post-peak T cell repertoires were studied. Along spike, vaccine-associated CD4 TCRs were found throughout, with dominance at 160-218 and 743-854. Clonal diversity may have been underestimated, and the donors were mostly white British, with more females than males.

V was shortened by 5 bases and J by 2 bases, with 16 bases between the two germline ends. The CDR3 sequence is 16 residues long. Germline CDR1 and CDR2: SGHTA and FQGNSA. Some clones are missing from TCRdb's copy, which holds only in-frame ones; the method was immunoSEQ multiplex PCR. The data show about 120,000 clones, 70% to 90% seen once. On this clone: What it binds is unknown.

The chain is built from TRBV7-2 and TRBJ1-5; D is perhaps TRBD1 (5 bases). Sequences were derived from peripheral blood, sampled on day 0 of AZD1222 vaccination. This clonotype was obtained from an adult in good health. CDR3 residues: CASSPSGGTGNQPQHF. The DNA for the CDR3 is TGTGCCAGCAGCCCCTCGGGGGGGACGGGCAATCAGCCCCAGCATTTT.